These 12 T cell receptor beta chains were all obtained from the same sample, sequenced in a study of cytomegalovirus exposure and HLA in healthy donors. 13 Jbeta primers and 60 Vbeta primers were used for the PCR. Data came from immunoSEQ multiplex PCR; TCRdb stores just in-frame clones and leaves some out. The sample records 60,000 or so clones, 70% to 80% being singletons. What was sequenced was PBMCs. These receptor sequences come from a woman aged 35 to 49 in good health and CMV-seropositive.

This clone was counted only a few times. This chain joins TRBV7-2 and TRBJ2-7, with 7 bases matching TRBD1. CDR1 is SGHTA, CDR2 FQGNSA, per germline. This CDR3 region has 15 residues. The V gene end was trimmed by 3 bases and the J gene end by 2 bases; junction bases not matched to a gene: 7. The CDR3 region has the DNA TGTGCCAGCAGCTTTGGACAGGTGCCTACCTACGAGCAGTACTTC. Its protein product is CASSFGQVPTYEQYF.

The J gene is TRBJ1-4, the V gene TRBV4-1, with D perhaps TRBD1 (5 bases). Trimming cost V 3 bases and J 7 bases, with 15 bases left between them. Looked up from germline, CDR1 is MGHRA and CDR2 is YSYEKL. The CDR3 spans 15 residues. CDR3 loop: CASSHPAQGVEKLFF. The CDR3 region has the DNA TGCGCCAGCAGCCATCCGGCCCAGGGTGTTGAAAAACTGTTTTTT.

The chain uses TRBV5-6 and TRBJ1-1, with TRBD1 matching over 7 bases. Trimming at V came to 2 bases and at J to 0 bases, leaving 4 bases not matched to a gene. The CDR3 has 15 residues. Germline loops: CDR1 SGHDT, CDR2 YYEEEE. CDR3 sequence (DNA): TGTGCCAGCAGCTTTGGACAGGAAATGAACACTGAAGCTTTCTTT. Its protein product is CASSFGQEMNTEAFF.

The rearrangement joins TRBV7-2 to TRBJ2-1; TRBD2 matches 7 bases. CDR1 is SGHTA, CDR2 FQGNSA, per germline. The CDR3 runs to 15 residues. V lost 5 bases, J lost 3 bases, and 7 bases stayed unmatched. DNA of the CDR3: TGTGCCAGCAGCCTTCGCGGCGGGGGCTACAATGAGCAGTTCTTC. Its protein product is CASSLRGGGYNEQFF.

This clone was detected only a few times. CDR3 bases: TGTGCCAGCAGCTTTATTTCCTCTAGCATCAGGGAGCTGTTTTTT. This sequence encodes CASSFISSSIRELFF. The chain employs TRBV5-5 and TRBJ2-2; maybe TRBD2 (5 bases). Per the germline V gene, CDR1 is SGHKS and CDR2 is YYEKEE (reference sequence). CDR3 length: 15 amino acids. Trimming left V 2 bases short and J 9 bases short, with 17 bases between.

This sequence joins TRBV27 and TRBJ1-2; tentatively, D is TRBD1 (5 bases). The CDR3 runs 14 residues. Germline CDR1 reads MNHEY; CDR2 reads SMNVEV (reference sequence). The V and J ends lost 6 bases and 5 bases respectively, with 16 bases between them. The CDR3 bases are TGTGCCAGCAGGCCTAGGGGAGGGGAATATGGCTACACCTTC. Encoded protein: CASRPRGGEYGYTF.

This clone has just a few counts. The rearrangement joins TRBV7-6 to TRBJ2-5; TRBD2 is a possible D gene (6 bases). The CDR3 consists of 14 residues. Germline loops: CDR1 SGHVS, CDR2 FNYEAQ. V gave up 3 bases and J gave up 5 bases, with 13 bases separating them. The CDR3 spells CASSLGGHAETQYF. CDR3 sequence (DNA): TGTGCCAGCAGCTTGGGAGGACATGCGGAGACCCAGTACTTC.

The chain is built from TRBV5-8 and TRBJ2-1; TRBD2 is a possible D gene (6 bases). In germline, CDR1 is SGHTS, CDR2 YDEGEE. This CDR3 region has 13 residues. V was trimmed by 4 bases and J by 8 bases, leaving 13 bases between them. CDR3 DNA sequence: TGTGCCAGCAGCCCCTGGGAGGCGTATGAGCAGTTCTTC. Protein sequence: CASSPWEAYEQFF.

The chain links TRBV15 to TRBJ2-7; D not certain. Germline CDR1 and CDR2: LNHNV and YYDKDF (reference sequence). V was shortened by 0 bases and J by 8 bases, with 8 bases between the two germline ends. The CDR3 contains 12 residues. The CDR3 region has the DNA TGTGCCACCAGCAGAGACACATCGCAGCAGTACTTC. It encodes CATSRDTSQQYF.

The chain uses TRBV5-6 and TRBJ2-7; possibly TRBD2 for D (8 bases). The CDR3 contains 17 residues. Trimming took 9 bases from V and 0 from J, leaving 25 bases between them. The germline CDR1 and CDR2 sequences are SGHDT and YYEEEE. The CDR3 DNA reads as TGTGCCACCGGAACGGGAGGGGGGACAGACCTCTCCTACGAGCAGTACTTC. Its translation: CATGTGGGTDLSYEQYF.

The chain recombines TRBV13 with TRBJ1-1; D perhaps matches TRBD1 (6 bases). Per germline, CDR1 PRHDT and CDR2 FYEKMQ (reference sequence). Trimming took off 3 bases at V and 5 bases at J, with 16 bases between the two ends. This CDR3 contains 15 residues. CDR3 nucleotides: TGTGCCAGCAGCTTTCGCCAGGGGTGGGATACTGAAGCTTTCTTT. This translates into CASSFRQGWDTEAFF.

This clone showed up just once. The gene calls are TRBV15 and TRBJ2-7; D unclear. This CDR3 comprises 14 residues. Germline V gives CDR1 LNHNV, CDR2 YYDKDF (reference sequence). V gave up 3 bases and J gave up 2 bases, with 11 bases separating them. CDR3: CATSSASLTYEQYF. CDR3 nucleotides: TGTGCCACCAGCAGCGCGAGTTTGACCTACGAGCAGTACTTC.